This T cell receptor beta chain was obtained from a study of cytomegalovirus exposure and HLA in healthy donors. General observations from the study: Most of the TCR beta V segments (in an earlier analysis) were productive either about 87% or about 30% of the time.

The PCR made use of 60 Vbeta and 13 Jbeta primers. TCRdb's copy holds only in-frame clones and misses some; the assay was immunoSEQ multiplex PCR. Here the sample spans over 150,000 clones, around four fifths being singletons. CDR3 length: 16 amino acids. V shed 4 bases and J 4 bases; nucleotides not matched to a gene: 7. The germline V gene has CDR1 SNHLY and CDR2 FYNNEI. Note on this clone: What it binds is unknown.

This clonotype originated in a woman between 50 and 59 years old in good health and CMV-seronegative. The sample comprised PBMCs. This chain connects TRBV2 to TRBJ2-1, with 10 bases matching TRBD2. CDR3 residues: CASSGGGTSAYNEQFF. The CDR3 nucleotides are TGTGCCAGCAGTGGAGGGGGGACTAGCGCGTACAATGAGCAGTTCTTC.